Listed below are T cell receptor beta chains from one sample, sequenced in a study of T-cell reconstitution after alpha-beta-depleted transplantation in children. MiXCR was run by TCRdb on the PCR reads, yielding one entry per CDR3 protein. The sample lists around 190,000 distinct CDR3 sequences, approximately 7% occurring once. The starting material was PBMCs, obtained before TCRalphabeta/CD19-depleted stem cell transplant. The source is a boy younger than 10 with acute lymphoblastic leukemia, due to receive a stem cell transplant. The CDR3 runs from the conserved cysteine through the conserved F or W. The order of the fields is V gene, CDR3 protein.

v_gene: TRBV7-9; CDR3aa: CASSLGGKEKLFF
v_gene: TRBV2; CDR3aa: CASLPESGELFF
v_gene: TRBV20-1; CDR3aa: CSAGQGGEQYF
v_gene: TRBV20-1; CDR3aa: CSATETNEKLFF
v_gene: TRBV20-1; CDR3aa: CSARRSTSGAYQQYF
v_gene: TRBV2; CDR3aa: CASSRSGGGELFF
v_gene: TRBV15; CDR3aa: CATSRDSKSYSPLHF
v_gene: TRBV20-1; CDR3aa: CSARLNGGGRTDTQYF
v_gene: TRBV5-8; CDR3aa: CASSLDVGGPNTGELFF
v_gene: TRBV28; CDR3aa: CASSLSSLREQFF
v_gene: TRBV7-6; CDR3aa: CASSLQHRGYNEQFF
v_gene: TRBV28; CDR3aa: CASSLPPGGALETQYF
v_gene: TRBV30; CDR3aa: CAWSFGLAGTADEQFF
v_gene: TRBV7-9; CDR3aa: CASSLRVNTGELFF
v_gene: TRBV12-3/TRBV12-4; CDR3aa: CASSLTGGYNSPLHF
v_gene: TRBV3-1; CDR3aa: CASSQVAGGYYEQYF
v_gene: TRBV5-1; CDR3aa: CASSSEREEIGELFF
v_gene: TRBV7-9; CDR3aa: CASTLTGQANEKLFF
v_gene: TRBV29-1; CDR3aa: CSVEVDRLYGYTF
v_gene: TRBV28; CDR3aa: CASSLETPYTEAFF
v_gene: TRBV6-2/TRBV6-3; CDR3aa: CASSFRGREQFF
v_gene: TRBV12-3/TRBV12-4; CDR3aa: CASSLREGADTQYF
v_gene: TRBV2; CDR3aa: CASRGIGAFF
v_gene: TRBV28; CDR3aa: CASSSSAYEQYF
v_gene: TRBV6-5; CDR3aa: CASSYGTGWNTEAFF
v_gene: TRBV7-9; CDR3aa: CASSSGQGTRDEQYF
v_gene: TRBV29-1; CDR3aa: CSVIWGSTNNEQFF
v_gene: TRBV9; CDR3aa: CASSPDGDSPGYTF
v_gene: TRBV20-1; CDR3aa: CSAREGTGAPPDGYTF
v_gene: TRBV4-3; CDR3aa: CASSQDVGAQYF
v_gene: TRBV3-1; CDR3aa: CASSQGQGDEKLFF
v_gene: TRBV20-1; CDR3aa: CSAPTGRLNYGYTF
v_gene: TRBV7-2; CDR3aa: CASSYRLTSGGETQYF
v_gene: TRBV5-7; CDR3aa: CASTPTGQREQYF